This TCR beta chain originates from a study of siplizumab effects on memory and regulatory T cells. Study-wide results and caveats: Suppression by proliferating Tregs derived from siplizumab cultures was not verified. Contribution to the alloresponse seemed major for naive T cells, which also seemed more diverse than memory cells. Roughly 75-95% of proliferating clones (CD4+ or CD8+) could not be assigned a naive or memory phenotype.

Per individual sample, 100,000 or so TCR templates were assayed. TCRdb keeps only in-frame clones here, not all; method: immunoSEQ multiplex PCR. This sample has fewer than 120,000 clones, with over 85% found just once. The CDR3 is made up of 14 amino acids. Germline trimming cut 5 bases from V and 4 bases from J; bases unmatched to any gene: 6. Germline-derived CDR1 and CDR2 are ENHRY and SYGVKD. On this clone: Its antigen is unknown.

V gene TRBV10-3 combines with J gene TRBJ1-2; 8 bases agree with TRBD1. Material: CD4+ T cells sorted from blood. This receptor was taken from a human donor in good health. The CDR3 DNA reads TGTGCCATCAGTTCACGCGGACAGGGCTATGGCTACACCTTC. It specifies CAISSRGQGYGYTF.